A selection of T cell receptor beta chains follows, all from one sample in a study of OX40 agonist ivuxolimab in advanced cancers. Sequencing was performed with immunoSEQ multiplex PCR; in TCRdb, only in-frame clones are kept and a portion is missing. The table shows 50,000 to 65,000 clones, with 75% to 90% occurring only once. Sequenced here: CD4+ or CD8+ T cells sorted from blood, sampled in a trial of the OX40 agonist ivuxolimab. Receptors were obtained from an adult with an advanced solid tumor such as melanoma, head and neck, liver or kidney cancer. Both conserved end residues are part of each CDR3. The D gene is left open where the match is weak. Part of the rows lack a size; the others show once, few, many or a class for expanded clones.

CDR3 length,D gene,clone size,V gene,J gene,CDR3 DNA,CDR3 protein
13,NA,NA,TRBV28,TRBJ1-2,TGTGCCAGCAGCTCCCCGGGAACCGTTGGCTACACCTTC,CASSSPGTVGYTF
16,TRBD2,once,TRBV5-1,TRBJ2-3,TGCGCCAGCAGCCCCGGACTAGCATTAAGCACAGATACGCAGTATTTT,CASSPGLALSTDTQYF
13,NA,NA,TRBV7-8,TRBJ2-7,TGTGCCAGCAGTCCGGGAGCCTCCTACGAGCAGTACTTC,CASSPGASYEQYF
14,TRBD2,NA,TRBV2,TRBJ2-5,TGTGCCAGCTCCCCAACTAGCGGGAGGGAGACCCAGTACTTC,CASSPTSGRETQYF
15,TRBD2,NA,TRBV5-1,TRBJ2-5,TGCGCCAGCAGCTTGGTCGGGAGGAGCGTAGAGACCCAGTACTTC,CASSLVGRSVETQYF
13,TRBD1,few,TRBV6-1,TRBJ2-7,TGTGCCAGCAGCGAGACAGGGCTGGGCGAGCAGTACTTC,CASSETGLGEQYF
14,NA,NA,TRBV27,TRBJ1-3,TGTGCCAGCAGTTTGCACAGGGCTGGAAACACCATATATTTT,CASSLHRAGNTIYF
13,NA,few,TRBV10-2,TRBJ1-1,TGCGCCAGCAGTGTTTCGGGGGGCACTGAAGCTTTCTTT,CASSVSGGTEAFF
13,NA,NA,TRBV29-1,TRBJ2-7,TGCAGCGTTGCAGGGGTAGACTCCTACGAGCAGTACTTC,CSVAGVDSYEQYF
17,NA,few,TRBV9,TRBJ2-2,TGTGCCAGCAGCGTAGGGTTGGAGGGAGGAGTGGCCGGGGAGCTGTTTTTT,CASSVGLEGGVAGELFF
15,NA,NA,TRBV9,TRBJ2-7,TGTGCCAGCAGCCCGACCCCTGCCCGATGGGACGTGCAGTACTTC,CASSPTPARWDVQYF
14,NA,few,TRBV14,TRBJ1-2,TGTGCCAGCAGCCAAGATCGGGCGGGCTATGGCTACACCTTC,CASSQDRAGYGYTF
18,TRBD2,NA,TRBV4-3,TRBJ2-1,TGCGCCAGCAGCCAAGAAGGGGTACTAGCGGCCTCCTACAATGAGCAGTTCTTC,CASSQEGVLAASYNEQFF
18,TRBD1,NA,TRBV19,TRBJ1-4,TGTGCCAGTAGTATAGATTTTCCCGCAGGACAGGATAATGAAAAACTGTTTTTT,CASSIDFPAGQDNEKLFF
14,NA,NA,TRBV10-3,TRBJ1-5,TGTGCCATCAGTGAAGACGTGAGTAGTCAGCCCCAGCATTTT,CAISEDVSSQPQHF
16,TRBD1,NA,TRBV25-1,TRBJ1-4,TGTGCCAGCAGGCAACCCGGGGACAGGGGTTTTGAAAAACTGTTTTTT,CASRQPGDRGFEKLFF
14,NA,NA,TRBV6-1,TRBJ2-7,TGTGCCAGCAGTGTTGTAGACAGGTCCTACGAGCAGTACTTC,CASSVVDRSYEQYF
15,NA,NA,TRBV6-6,TRBJ2-3,TGTGCCAGCACAATTCAGGGTGGCACCACAGATACGCAGTATTTT,CASTIQGGTTDTQYF
14,NA,NA,TRBV28,TRBJ2-2,TGTGCCAGCAGTTTGGCTATACTTACCGGGGAGCTGTTTTTT,CASSLAILTGELFF
15,NA,NA,TRBV6-4,TRBJ1-1,TGTGCCAGCAGTGACTCTTTCTTGAACCAGGACAGAACTTTCTTT,CASSDSFLNQDRTFF
17,TRBD1,NA,TRBV28,TRBJ2-1,TGTGCCAGCAGTGCAGGGCCCGGGACAGGGACCTACAATGAGCAGTTCTTC,CASSAGPGTGTYNEQFF
16,TRBD2,NA,TRBV7-9,TRBJ2-7,TGTGCCAGCAGCCCCCGGGCGGGAGGGCCTAACTACGAGCAGTACTTC,CASSPRAGGPNYEQYF
17,NA,NA,TRBV19,TRBJ2-6,TGTGCCAGTAGTACCCTTTGGCACCTCTCTGGGGCCAACGTCCTGACTTTC,CASSTLWHLSGANVLTF
14,NA,once,TRBV9,TRBJ2-2,TGTGCCAGCAGCGTAGGTGGTCCCACCGGGGAGCTGTTTTTT,CASSVGGPTGELFF
14,NA,many,TRBV7-9,TRBJ1-2,TGTGCCAGCAGCTTAGGGGCAGGGCACTATGGCTACACCTTC,CASSLGAGHYGYTF
11,NA,NA,TRBV11-1,TRBJ2-7,TGTGCCAGCAGCTCCTACTACGAGCAGTACTTC,CASSSYYEQYF
17,NA,NA,TRBV4-3,TRBJ1-1,TGCGCCAGCAGCCACCTTGTGGGGCGGACGGAGGACACTGAAGCTTTCTTT,CASSHLVGRTEDTEAFF
15,NA,NA,TRBV4-3,TRBJ2-1,TGCGCCAGCAGCCAAGCCGGGGGACCCTACAATGAGCAGTTCTTC,CASSQAGGPYNEQFF
13,TRBD1,NA,TRBV9,TRBJ2-5,TGTGCCAGCAGCCTGGGACAGGGAGAGACCCAGTACTTC,CASSLGQGETQYF
12,NA,NA,TRBV7-2,TRBJ1-4,TGTGCCAGCAGCCGCCTCGATGAAAAACTGTTTTTT,CASSRLDEKLFF
14,NA,NA,TRBV11-2,TRBJ1-4,TGTGCCAGCAGTATAGGTTTTACTAATGAAAAACTGTTTTTT,CASSIGFTNEKLFF
13,NA,NA,TRBV27,TRBJ2-7,TGTGCCAGCAGTCTTACTAGAACCCACGAGCAGTACTTC,CASSLTRTHEQYF
18,TRBD2,NA,TRBV27,TRBJ2-1,TGTGCCAGCACCCCGGTAGGACTAGCGGGAGATCTCTACAATGAGCAGTTCTTC,CASTPVGLAGDLYNEQFF